This T cell receptor beta chain was profiled in a study of cytomegalovirus exposure and HLA in healthy donors. Study outcomes and limitations: It was reported that TCR beta sequences correctly inferred the HLA-A and HLA-B alleles for most subjects. Association of under 20,000 TCR beta sequences with HLA alleles was found at 0.05 false discovery rate in a later analysis. A cluster of highly shared sequence variants was likely a sequencing artifact.

As to this clone: Antigen: not known.

PCR primers comprised 60 Vbeta and 13 Jbeta primers. Using immunoSEQ multiplex PCR, the repertoire was profiled, and TCRdb retains in-frame clones only, with some absent. Of under 200,000 clones in the sample, 73% were seen once. This CDR3 region has 14 residues. Trimming removed 1 base from V and 3 bases from J, with 8 bases in between. CDR1 is SGHTA and CDR2 is FQGTGA in the germline V gene. The clonotype comes from a woman under 30 in good health and CMV-seropositive. The chain uses TRBV7-3 and TRBJ2-3; tentative D call: TRBD2 (6 bases). The sample taken for sequencing was PBMCs. Written as DNA, the CDR3 is TGTGCCAGCAGCTTAAGTGGAGGGACAGATACGCAGTATTTT. This codes for CASSLSGGTDTQYF. Looking up the rest from reference TRBV7-3 and TRBJ2-3 gives the full variable domain: GAGVSQTPSNKVTEKGKYVELRCDPISGHTALYWYRQSLGQGPEFLIYFQGTGAADDSGLPNDRFFAVRPEGSVSTLKIQRTERGDSAVYLCASSLSGGTDTQYFGPGTRLTVL.